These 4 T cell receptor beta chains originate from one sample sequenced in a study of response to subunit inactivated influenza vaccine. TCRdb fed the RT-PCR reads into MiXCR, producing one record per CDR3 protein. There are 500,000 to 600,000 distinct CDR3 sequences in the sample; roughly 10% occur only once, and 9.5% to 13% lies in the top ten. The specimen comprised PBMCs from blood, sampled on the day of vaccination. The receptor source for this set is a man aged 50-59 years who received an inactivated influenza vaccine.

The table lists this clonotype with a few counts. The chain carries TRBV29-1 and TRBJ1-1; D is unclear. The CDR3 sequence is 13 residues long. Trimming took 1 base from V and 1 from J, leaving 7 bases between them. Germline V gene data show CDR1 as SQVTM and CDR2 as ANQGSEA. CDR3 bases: TGCAGCGTTGAAGGCCCGTCGAACACTGAAGCTTTCTTT. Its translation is CSVEGPSNTEAFF. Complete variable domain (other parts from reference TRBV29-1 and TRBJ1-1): SAVISQKPSRDICQRGTSLTIQCQVDSQVTMMFWYRQQPGQSLTLIATANQGSEATYESGFVIDKFPISRPNLTFSTLTVSNMSPEDSSIYLCSVEGPSNTEAFFGQGTRLTVV.

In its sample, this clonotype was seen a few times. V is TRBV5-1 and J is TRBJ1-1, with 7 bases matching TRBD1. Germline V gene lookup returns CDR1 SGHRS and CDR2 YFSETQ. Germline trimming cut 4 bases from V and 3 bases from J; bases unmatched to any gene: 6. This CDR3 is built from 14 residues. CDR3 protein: CASSQRTGDTEAFF. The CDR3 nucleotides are TGCGCCAGCAGCCAACGGACAGGAGACACTGAAGCTTTCTTT. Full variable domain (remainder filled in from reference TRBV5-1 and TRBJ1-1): KAGVTQTPRYLIKTRGQQVTLSCSPISGHRSVSWYQQTPGQGLQFLFEYFSETQRNKGNFPGRFSGRQFSNSRSEMNVSTLELGDSALYLCASSQRTGDTEAFFGQGTRLTVV.

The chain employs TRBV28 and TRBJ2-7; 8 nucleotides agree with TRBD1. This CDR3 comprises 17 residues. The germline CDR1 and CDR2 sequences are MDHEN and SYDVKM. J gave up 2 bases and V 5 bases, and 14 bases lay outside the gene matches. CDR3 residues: CASSTPSGTGGTYEQYF. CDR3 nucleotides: TGTGCCAGCAGTACTCCCTCCGGAACAGGGGGAACCTACGAGCAGTACTTC. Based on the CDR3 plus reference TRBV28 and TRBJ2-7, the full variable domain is DVKVTQSSRYLVKRTGEKVFLECVQDMDHENMFWYRQDPGLGLRLIYFSYDVKMKEKGDIPEGYSVSREKKERFSLILESASTNQTSMYLCASSTPSGTGGTYEQYFGPGTRLTVT.

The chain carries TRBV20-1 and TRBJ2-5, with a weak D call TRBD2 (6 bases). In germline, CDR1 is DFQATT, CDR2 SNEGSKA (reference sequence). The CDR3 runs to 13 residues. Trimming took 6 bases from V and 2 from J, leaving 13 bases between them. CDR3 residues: CSASFGGQETQYF. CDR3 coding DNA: TGCAGTGCGTCCTTCGGGGGACAAGAGACCCAGTACTTC.